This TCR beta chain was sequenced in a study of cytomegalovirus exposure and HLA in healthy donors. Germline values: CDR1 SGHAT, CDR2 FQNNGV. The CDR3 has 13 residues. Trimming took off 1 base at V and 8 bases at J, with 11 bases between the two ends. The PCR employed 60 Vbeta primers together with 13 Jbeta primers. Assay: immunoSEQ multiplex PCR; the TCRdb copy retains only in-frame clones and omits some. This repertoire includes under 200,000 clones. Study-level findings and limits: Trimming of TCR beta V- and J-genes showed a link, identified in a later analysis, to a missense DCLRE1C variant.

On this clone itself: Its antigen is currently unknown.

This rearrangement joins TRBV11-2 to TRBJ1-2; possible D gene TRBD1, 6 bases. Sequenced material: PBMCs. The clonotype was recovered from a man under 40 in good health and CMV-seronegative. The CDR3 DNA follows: TGTGCCAGCAGCTTAGGGCAGGGGAGCGGCTACACCTTC. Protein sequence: CASSLGQGSGYTF.